Following are 30 T cell receptor beta chains from one sample sequenced in a study of T cell changes during pregnancy in multiple sclerosis (dated by TCRdb to the late 2010s). The library came from the immunoSEQ multiplex PCR assay. TCRdb retrieved this table from immuneACCESS and kept in-frame rearrangements only. Not all clones are present; in checked studies, unresolved V genes account for under half, and no reason is known for the remainder. The sample data list around 92,000 clones, and roughly 93% of these were observed just once. Around 4.5% of the sample lies in the top ten. The specimen comprised peripheral blood, sampled in the first trimester of pregnancy. These receptor sequences come from a female donor with multiple sclerosis, enrolled in a pregnancy study.

The chain uses TRBV5-6 and TRBJ2-5, with 8 bases that match TRBD2. V was clipped by 3 bases and J by 0 bases; unmatched bases: 7. Germline CDR1 reads SGHDT; CDR2 reads YYEEEE. This CDR3 has 16 residues. DNA for the CDR3: TGTGCCAGCAGCTGGGGCGGGGGGACGTACCAAGAGACCCAGTACTTC. Amino acids: CASSWGGGTYQETQYF.

The rearrangement uses TRBV5-4 and TRBJ2-5; TRBD2 matches 10 bases. The CDR3 has 13 amino acids. The germline gives CDR1 SGHNT, CDR2 YYREEE (reference sequence). The trim removed 9 bases at V and 3 bases at J, leaving 5 bases unmatched. The CDR3 DNA reads as TGTGCCACAAGCGGGGGGGCGGAAGAGACCCAGTACTTC. This gives the protein CATSGGAEETQYF.

In DNA, the CDR3 is TGTGCCAGCAGCTATGGACAGGGAGCGTCCTACGAGCAGTACTTC. The encoded protein is CASSYGQGASYEQYF. The chain carries TRBV7-2 and TRBJ2-7, with 8 bases identical to TRBD1. Germline values: CDR1 SGHTA, CDR2 FQGNSA. The CDR3 runs 15 residues. With V trimmed by 4 bases and J by 1 base, 6 bases remained unmatched. Full variable domain (rest looked up from reference TRBV7-2 and TRBJ2-7): GAGVSQSPSNKVTEKGKDVELRCDPISGHTALYWYRQSLGQGLEFLIYFQGNSAPDKSGLPSDRFSAERTGGSVSTLTIQRTQQEDSAVYLCASSYGQGASYEQYFGPGTRLTVT.

This chain joins TRBV19 and TRBJ1-6, with 7 bases lining up with TRBD1. This CDR3 contains 15 residues. With 6 bases clipped from V and 5 bases from J, the junction kept 7 bases outside the gene matches. Germline CDR1 reads LNHDA; CDR2 reads SQIVND (reference sequence). As DNA, the CDR3 is TGTGCCAGTAGCCTGGTGGGACAGCATAATTCACCCCTCCACTTT. It is translated as CASSLVGQHNSPLHF.

The V gene is TRBV6-1, the J gene TRBJ1-5; 9 nucleotides agree with TRBD1. The CDR3 is made up of 14 amino acids. J lost 5 bases, V lost 6 bases, and 5 bases had no gene match. Germline CDR1 MNHNS, CDR2 SASEGT. CDR3 coding DNA: TGTGCCAGCAGATCCGACAGGGGGTATCAGCCCCAGCATTTT. Translation gives CASRSDRGYQPQHF.

V usage is TRBV7-9 and J usage is TRBJ2-5; 8 bases map to TRBD2. The germline V gene encodes CDR1 SEHNR and CDR2 FQNEAQ (reference sequence). Trimming cost V 5 bases and J 3 bases; bases outside gene matches: 8. The CDR3 is made up of 15 amino acids. The CDR3: CASSPWRGVEETQYF. CDR3 nucleotide sequence: TGTGCCAGCAGCCCCTGGCGGGGGGTGGAAGAGACCCAGTACTTC.

CDR3 loop: CASSSTSRTGVASPLHF. CDR3 nucleotide sequence: TGTGCCAGCAGCTCAACCTCCCGGACAGGGGTGGCTTCACCCCTCCACTTT. This chain joins TRBV9 and TRBJ1-6; 9 nucleotides align to TRBD1. CDR3 size: 17 residues. After removal of 4 bases from V and 9 bases from J, the junction contained 14 bases not matched to a gene. The germline gives CDR1 SGDLS, CDR2 YYNGEE.

The chain carries TRBV6-5 and TRBJ2-7; D unresolved. V lost 4 bases, J lost 2 bases, and 9 bases lay in between. Germline V CDR1 and CDR2: MNHEY, SVGAGI. The CDR3 runs 13 residues. CDR3 amino acids: CASSSQVPYEQYF. The CDR3 DNA is TGTGCCAGCAGTTCGCAGGTGCCCTACGAGCAGTACTTC.

The CDR3 loop reads CASSVLQGGTGELFF. DNA of the CDR3: TGTGCCAGCAGCGTCCTACAGGGGGGGACCGGGGAGCTGTTTTTT. This sequence joins TRBV9 and TRBJ2-2, with D maybe TRBD1 (8 bases). V gave up 2 bases and J gave up 5 bases, with 13 bases separating them. This CDR3 spans 15 amino acids. CDR1 is SGDLS and CDR2 is YYNGEE in the germline V gene.

The gene calls are TRBV9 and TRBJ2-2; the D is unclear. Looked up from germline, CDR1 is SGDLS and CDR2 is YYNGEE. The CDR3 totals 14 residues. V lost 5 bases, J lost 2 bases, and 10 bases lay in between. The CDR3 loop reads CASRTQSNTGELFF. DNA for the CDR3: TGTGCCAGCAGAACACAGTCAAACACCGGGGAGCTGTTTTTT. The variable domain in full, with the rest retrieved from reference TRBV9 and TRBJ2-2, is DSGVTQTPKHLITATGQRVTLRCSPRSGDLSVYWYQQSLDQGLQFLIQYYNGEERAKGNILERFSAQQFPDLHSELNLSSLELGDSALYFCASRTQSNTGELFFGEGSRLTVL.

This rearrangement joins TRBV30 to TRBJ2-7; TRBD1 matches 7 bases. This CDR3 contains 13 residues. V lost 1 base and J lost 5; bases outside the gene matches: 5. Germline CDR1 and CDR2: GTSNPN and SVGIG (reference sequence). The CDR3 bases are TGTGCCTGGAGTGGACAGGGTTTCGACGAGCAGTACTTC. Translation gives CAWSGQGFDEQYF.

V and J are TRBV27 and TRBJ1-2; the D is unclear. The CDR3 sequence is 13 residues long. Between the trimmed V and J ends, which lost 0 bases and 5 bases, there was a span of 7 bases. Germline V gene data show CDR1 as MNHEY and CDR2 as SMNVEV (reference sequence). CDR3 region: CASSLSAGYGYTF. CDR3 sequence (DNA): TGTGCCAGCAGTTTATCGGCGGGATATGGCTACACCTTC.

J is TRBJ1-1 and V is TRBV4-1; TRBD1 aligns across 8 bases. The junction had 6 bases not matched to a gene; V was cut back by 3 bases and J by 6 bases. CDR1 is MGHRA and CDR2 is YSYEKL in the germline V gene. This CDR3 is 14 amino acids long. DNA for the CDR3: TGCGCCAGCAGCCAGATGACAGGGGAAGCTGAAGCTTTCTTT. Its protein is CASSQMTGEAEAFF.

The rearrangement uses TRBV11-3 and TRBJ2-2, with a possible D match to TRBD2 (6 bases). The V end lost 2 bases, the J end lost 6 bases, and 10 bases lay between the germline ends. Germline V gene lookup returns CDR1 SGHNT and CDR2 YENEEA. The CDR3 is made up of 14 amino acids. The CDR3 sequence: CASSLNRLAGELFF. The CDR3, as DNA: TGTGCCAGCAGCTTAAACCGACTAGCCGGGGAGCTGTTTTTT.

The chain carries TRBV15 and TRBJ1-2; 9 bases align to TRBD1. V gave up 3 bases and J gave up 7 bases; unmatched junction bases: 9. Germline V gene sequence: CDR1 LNHNV, CDR2 YYDKDF (reference sequence). The CDR3 spans 15 residues. CDR3 DNA sequence: TGTGCCACCAGCAGGAATATACAGGGGGCGAGTGGCTACACCTTC. This sequence encodes CATSRNIQGASGYTF.

The V gene is TRBV7-3, the J gene TRBJ1-1, with D possibly being TRBD1 (5 bases). There are 15 residues in the CDR3. Deletions cut 0 bases from V and 3 bases from J, with 11 bases between. Germline CDR1 SGHTA, CDR2 FQGTGA. The CDR3 DNA reads TGTGCCAGCAGCTTAACCGGGGGACCCTACACTGAAGCTTTCTTT. As protein: CASSLTGGPYTEAFF.

This rearrangement joins TRBV28 to TRBJ2-5; 7 bases map to TRBD2. The CDR3 consists of 12 residues. Germline V gives CDR1 MDHEN, CDR2 SYDVKM. Trimming at V came to 8 bases and at J to 7 bases, leaving 7 bases not matched to a gene. The CDR3 bases are TGTGCCAGCCATGGTTCGGGGGGGACCCAGTACTTC. Its protein product is CASHGSGGTQYF.

The V call is TRBV2, the J call TRBJ2-3; 8 bases agree with TRBD2. In germline, CDR1 is SNHLY, CDR2 FYNNEI. The CDR3 has 16 amino acids. V was clipped by 2 bases and J by 6 bases; unmatched bases: 10. CDR3 nucleotides: TGTGCCAGCAGTGAAATTGGCGGGGGGACCAAGGATACGCAGTATTTT. Protein product: CASSEIGGGTKDTQYF.

This rearrangement joins TRBV5-6 to TRBJ2-3; possibly TRBD2 for D (7 bases). This CDR3 is built from 15 residues. Germline lookup yields CDR1 SGHDT and CDR2 YYEEEE. V was pared by 0 bases and J by 4 bases, with 12 bases between. The chain's CDR3 is CASSLGRGAADTQYF. Written as DNA, the CDR3 is TGTGCCAGCAGCTTGGGACGGGGGGCGGCAGATACGCAGTATTTT.

This chain uses TRBV19 with TRBJ2-1, with 9 bases fitting TRBD1. The CDR3 spans 15 residues. Germline V CDR1 and CDR2: LNHDA, SQIVND (reference sequence). V lost 3 bases, J lost 8 bases, and 8 bases stayed unmatched. CDR3 nucleotides: TGTGCCAGTAGTATCGGGACAGGGTCACGCGATGAGCAGTTCTTC. Protein: CASSIGTGSRDEQFF.

This clone was counted between two and nine times. The V call is TRBV9, the J call TRBJ1-6; the match to TRBD1 covers 7 bases. There are 15 residues in the CDR3. The V segment lost 4 bases and the J segment 9 bases; nucleotides outside the gene matches: 10. Germline CDR1 reads SGDLS; CDR2 reads YYNGEE. CDR3 in amino acids: CASSTGQDSGSPLHF. CDR3 bases: TGTGCCAGCAGCACCGGACAGGATTCAGGTTCACCCCTCCACTTT.

J is TRBJ1-4 and V is TRBV11-2, with D maybe TRBD1 (6 bases). The CDR3 spans 16 residues. Trimming shortened V by 5 bases and J by 3 bases, and 16 bases separated the two germline ends. Germline values: CDR1 SGHAT, CDR2 FQNNGV. The CDR3 DNA sequence: TGTGCCAGCAGCCCGACCCTGGGACAAGCTAATGAAAAACTGTTTTTT. Translation gives CASSPTLGQANEKLFF.

The sample holds one count of this clone. V usage is TRBV11-2 and J usage is TRBJ1-5; 7 nucleotides agree with TRBD1. The CDR3 is made up of 14 amino acids. Germline loops: CDR1 SGHAT, CDR2 FQNNGV. The junction had 2 bases not matched to a gene; V was cut back by 4 bases and J by 2 bases. The CDR3 sequence: CASSWDRGNQPQHF. The CDR3 DNA reads as TGTGCCAGCAGCTGGGACAGAGGCAATCAGCCCCAGCATTTT. Full variable domain (missing parts from reference TRBV11-2 and TRBJ1-5): EAGVAQSPRYKIIEKRQSVAFWCNPISGHATLYWYQQILGQGPKLLIQFQNNGVVDDSQLPKDRFSAERLKGVDSTLKIQPAKLEDSAVYLCASSWDRGNQPQHFGDGTRLSIL.

This chain links TRBV27 with TRBJ1-1; no definite D call. This CDR3 is built from 16 residues. V lost 3 bases, J lost 0 bases, and 14 bases lay in between. Germline CDR1 is MNHEY and CDR2 is SMNVEV (reference sequence). The CDR3 region is CASSLYSPALNTEAFF. In DNA form, the CDR3 reads TGTGCCAGCAGTTTGTACTCGCCTGCCTTGAACACTGAAGCTTTCTTT.

The chain combines TRBV27 with TRBJ2-1, with TRBD2 matching over 11 bases. V shed 4 bases and J 9 bases; nucleotides not matched to a gene: 11. This CDR3 comprises 16 residues. The germline gives CDR1 MNHEY, CDR2 SMNVEV (reference sequence). The CDR3, as DNA: TGTGCCAGCAGTTCCCCCCTGGGGACTAGCGGTGCTGAGCAGTTCTTC. Protein product: CASSSPLGTSGAEQFF.

This sequence joins TRBV5-1 and TRBJ2-7; 8 bases map to TRBD1. Germline-derived CDR1 and CDR2 are SGHRS and YFSETQ. The CDR3 totals 14 residues. The junction had 5 bases not matched to a gene; V was cut back by 0 bases and J by 6 bases. CDR3 protein: CASSLAGQGGEQYF. In DNA, the CDR3 is TGCGCCAGCAGCTTGGCCGGACAGGGTGGCGAGCAGTACTTC.

This chain links TRBV4-2 with TRBJ1-2; D is unclear. Germline CDR1 is LGHNA and CDR2 is YNFKEQ. Between the trimmed V and J ends, which lost 1 base and 0 bases, there was a span of 9 bases. There are 15 residues in the CDR3. The CDR3 DNA is TGTGCCAGCAGCCAAGGAACGGGTTCTAACTATGGCTACACCTTC. Amino acids: CASSQGTGSNYGYTF.

The chain combines TRBV7-3 with TRBJ2-5; a possible D gene is TRBD2 (7 bases). With 2 bases removed from V and 3 bases from J, the gap between germline ends came to 13 bases. The CDR3 runs 15 residues. Germline CDR1 reads SGHTA; CDR2 reads FQGTGA. The CDR3, as DNA: TGTGCCAGCAGCTTAGGGGGGGGCAGGGAAGAGACCCAGTACTTC. This gives the protein CASSLGGGREETQYF.

The J gene is TRBJ2-7, the V gene TRBV9; 10 bases are shared with TRBD2. Trimming at V came to 2 bases and at J to 2 bases, leaving 7 bases not matched to a gene. This CDR3 is built from 16 residues. The V gene's germline CDR1 is SGDLS and CDR2 YYNGEE. The DNA for the CDR3 is TGTGCCAGCAGCGTGACCAGCGGGGGGGCCCCCTACGAGCAGTACTTC. Translated, it gives CASSVTSGGAPYEQYF.

This chain links TRBV5-6 with TRBJ1-2; 12 bases are a match to TRBD1. The CDR3 is made up of 15 amino acids. Germline V CDR1 and CDR2: SGHDT, YYEEEE. The J segment lost 4 bases and the V segment lost 2 bases, leaving 3 bases of the junction unmatched. As DNA, the CDR3 is TGTGCCAGCAGCTTAGGGACAGGGGGCGGCTATGGCTACACCTTC. Residues: CASSLGTGGGYGYTF.